This is a list of T cell receptor beta chains from one sample in a study of shared clonotypes between healthy human individuals. Data came from immunoSEQ multiplex PCR; TCRdb stores just in-frame clones and leaves some out. The top ten clones hold over 1.5% of a sample with almost 750,000 clones, around 77% of them seen once. Sequenced input: memory CD4+ T cells sorted from blood. These receptor sequences come from a woman in her thirties in good health. CDR3s include the opening cysteine and the closing phenylalanine or tryptophan. D genes are given only for firm matches. Size is stated for part of the rows, as once, few or many counts, or as a class when the clone is expanded.

v_call	cdr3_length	clone_size	d_call	j_call	cdr3_nt	cdr3_aa
TRBV6-6	14	-	TRBD2	TRBJ2-1	TGTGCCAGCAAAGAAGGGACTAGCGGGAGTATTCAGTTCTTC	CASKEGTSGSIQFF
TRBV28	15	-	TRBD1	TRBJ1-2	TGTGCCAGCAGTCGAGGACAGGGGGCGAACTATGGCTACACCTTC	CASSRGQGANYGYTF
TRBV11-1	14	-	-	TRBJ2-1	TGTGCCAGCAGCTTATTCGAAACCTACAATGAGCAGTTCTTC	CASSLFETYNEQFF
TRBV18	16	-	TRBD1	TRBJ2-6	TGTGCCAGCTCACCAGGGACAGGGGCCGGGGCCAACGTCCTGACTTTC	CASSPGTGAGANVLTF
TRBV2	14	few	TRBD1	TRBJ2-7	TGTGCCAGCACCGAACAGGGGAGCTCCTACGAGCAGTACTTC	CASTEQGSSYEQYF
TRBV10-1	15	-	TRBD2	TRBJ2-7	TGCGCCAGCCAGCCGGGACTAGCGGGACACTACGAGCAGTACTTC	CASQPGLAGHYEQYF
TRBV5-1	12	-	-	TRBJ2-7	TGCGCCAGCAGCGGGTTCTCCTACGAGCAGTACTTC	CASSGFSYEQYF
TRBV7-8	14	-	-	TRBJ1-2	TGTGCCAGCAGCTTAGGGTCCCGAGGCTATGGCTACACCTTC	CASSLGSRGYGYTF
TRBV28	17	-	-	TRBJ1-4	TGTGCCAGCAGTTTGGGGCCAGGGAGGCGGAGTAATGAAAAACTGTTTTTT	CASSLGPGRRSNEKLFF
TRBV6-6	15	-	-	TRBJ2-2	TGTGCCAGCAGTTACTCCCCCGGAGGGACCGGGGAGCTGTTTTTT	CASSYSPGGTGELFF
TRBV18	14	-	-	TRBJ1-2	TGTGCCAGCTCACCGGTACAGGCCAACTATGGCTACACCTTC	CASSPVQANYGYTF
TRBV7-7	13	once	-	TRBJ2-7	TGTGCCAGCAGCCCCGGGACATCCCACGAGCAGTACTTC	CASSPGTSHEQYF
TRBV18	17	-	TRBD2	TRBJ2-7	TGTGCCAGCTCACCCTGGGGGGTTCAGCGGGGGTCCTACGAGCAGTACTTC	CASSPWGVQRGSYEQYF
TRBV6-6	13	few	-	TRBJ2-1	TGTGCCAGTTGGACCCGTCCCGACAATGAGCAGTTCTTC	CASWTRPDNEQFF
TRBV11-3	15	once	TRBD2	TRBJ2-5	TGTGCCAGCAGCTCTGCGACTAGCGATCAAGAGACCCAGTACTTC	CASSSATSDQETQYF
TRBV18	15	many	TRBD2	TRBJ2-5	TGTGCCAGCTCACCCTCCCCTAGCGGACAAGAGACCCAGTACTTC	CASSPSPSGQETQYF
TRBV19	16	-	-	TRBJ2-1	TGTGCCAGTAGTATACCTGCCGGGAGTGGGAACAATGAGCAGTTCTTC	CASSIPAGSGNNEQFF
TRBV19	15	-	-	TRBJ2-1	TGTGCCAGTAGTATATCCGGGATCTCCTACAATGAGCAGTTCTTC	CASSISGISYNEQFF
TRBV6-5	11	-	-	TRBJ2-3	TGTGCCACACTCTTCACAGATACGCAGTATTTT	CATLFTDTQYF
TRBV7-9	18	-	TRBD1	TRBJ1-2	TGTGCCAGCAGCTTAGGAAAAGTCGGTCAGGGGGCTCGGCAAGGCTACACCTTC	CASSLGKVGQGARQGYTF
TRBV14	15	-	-	TRBJ1-3	TGTGCCAGCAGCCAACGGGGAGGGACTGGAAACACCATATATTTT	CASSQRGGTGNTIYF
TRBV5-4	14	once	-	TRBJ2-3	TGTGCCAGCAGTATTAATGTGGCGCCGGATACGCAGTATTTT	CASSINVAPDTQYF
TRBV29-1	12	once	-	TRBJ2-1	TGCAGCATCTACTTACAGGGTTCTGAGCAGTTCTTC	CSIYLQGSEQFF
TRBV7-9	14	few	-	TRBJ1-2	TGTGCCAGCAGCCTTGGGTCTGGCGACTATGGCTACACCTTC	CASSLGSGDYGYTF
TRBV9	15	-	-	TRBJ2-5	TGTGCCAGCAGCGTTGTCACGGGGCCCCAAGAGACCCAGTACTTC	CASSVVTGPQETQYF
TRBV2	14	-	-	TRBJ1-1	TGTGCCAGCAGTGTAATTCGGGGGAACACTGAAGCTTTCTTT	CASSVIRGNTEAFF
TRBV19	16	-	TRBD1	TRBJ1-1	TGTGCCAGTAGTCTCCGGGACAGTCTTCTTAACGCTGAAGCTTTCTTT	CASSLRDSLLNAEAFF